Listed below are T cell receptor beta chains from one sample, sequenced in a study of blood T cell repertoires in COVID-19. The method was immunoSEQ multiplex PCR; TCRdb's version includes in-frame clones alone and lacks a portion of them. The sample yields 250,000 to 350,000 clones, approximately 91% seen once. The sequenced sample was peripheral blood. These receptors were obtained from a woman in her thirties or forties who had recovered from COVID-19. Each CDR3 is given without its conserved first and last residue.

v_call | cdr3_length | cdr3_aa
TRBV3-1/TRBV3-2 | 12 | ASSQDGGPYEQY
TRBV25-1 | 13 | ASSERTGSWEKLF
TRBV6-2/TRBV6-3 | 12 | ASSSGQFREKLF
TRBV20-1 | 9 | SAQGNYEQY
TRBV25-1 | 12 | ASSESPSFYEQY
TRBV7-9 | 13 | ASSAPGTGTYEQY
TRBV2 | 11 | ASSGDRLAEAF
TRBV18 | 12 | ASSPLTGGPEQF
TRBV7-2 | 12 | ASSLDPSGGELF
TRBV11-3 | 12 | ASSLSGSNQPQH
TRBV5-5 | 11 | ASRPTGDYGYT
TRBV19 | 11 | ASSPGGTDTQY
TRBV7-8 | 13 | ASSTLSDEDEKLF
TRBV6-6 | 14 | ASRPGGEPASNEQF
TRBV7-9 | 17 | ASSVGRELAGEIFNEQF
TRBV3-1/TRBV3-2 | 12 | ASSQGGGGLGYT
TRBV5-4 | 13 | ASSLPGQGNYGYT
TRBV27 | 14 | ASSLGDRSNNSPLH
TRBV3-1/TRBV3-2 | 13 | ASSQDRLAGETQY
TRBV11-3 | 12 | ASSLDPSGFEQY
TRBV6-1 | 11 | ASSVRDSYEQY
TRBV19 | 13 | ATTAIAGGTNEQF
TRBV7-2 | 13 | ASSLGTGSYNEQF
TRBV24-1 | 12 | ATSDWESVRPQH
TRBV29-1 | 15 | SVTPGQEAISKDTQY
TRBV5-1 | 13 | ASSPAVLANNEQF
TRBV5-1 | 12 | ASSSGDRAYEQY